This T cell receptor (beta chain) derives from a study of blood T cell repertoires in COVID-19. The overall study: Acute and convalescent COVID-19 specimens originated in the United States, Italy and Spain. T cells, B-cell-depleted T cells, or PBMCs provided the cDNA or gDNA that served as material.

The V gene lost 7 bases and the J gene lost 8 bases, with 11 bases spanning the gap. The CDR3 runs to 11 residues. CDR1 SNHLY and CDR2 FYNNEI come from the germline V gene. In the original analysis: Scientists estimated how many nucleated cells there were by amplifying reference gene primers. Assay: immunoSEQ multiplex PCR; the TCRdb copy retains only in-frame clones and omits some. For V, J and clone size, that table is used; D and trimming come from the DNA. The sample records a few hundred thousand clones, around 89% being singletons. Source material: peripheral blood. This TCR came from a man aged 25 to 45 with acute or convalescent COVID-19. This chain uses TRBV2 with TRBJ1-2; D is perhaps TRBD1 (6 bases). The DNA for the CDR3 is TGTGCCAGCATGAGGACAGAAGGCTACACCTTC. This codes for CASMRTEGYTF.